The clone carrying this T cell receptor (beta chain) was observed a few times. Antigen: not known. The entry originates in a study of CD8 T cells in ankylosing spondylitis. Study-wide findings and caveats: Prior literature has documented some motif variants in synovial fluid and blood from reactive arthritis. As reported, disease-linked clones showed significant enrichment in matched ankylosing spondylitis synovial fluid. Seemingly distinctive of ankylosing spondylitis blood was a TCR beta motif formed by eight highly homologous variants.

5'-RACE, quantitative and with molecular barcodes, yielded the TCR beta libraries. Via MiXCR, TCRdb re-called the 5' RACE reads, giving one row per CDR3 protein. This table holds 350,000 to 450,000 distinct CDR3 sequences, 20% found once. The CDR3 runs to 10 residues. Trimming removed 8 bases at V and 12 bases at J, with 11 bases between. The receptor was isolated from a male donor with ankylosing spondylitis or in good health (not recorded which). Input material: blood, either unsorted or a sorted T cell fraction (not recorded which). The V call is TRBV12-3 or TRBV12-4, the J call TRBJ2-1; D perhaps matches TRBD1 (6 bases). CDR3 region: CASGRGVQFF. CDR3 in DNA: TGTGCCAGCGGCAGGGGTGTGCAGTTCTTC.